This T cell receptor (beta chain) was recovered during a study of response to subunit inactivated influenza vaccine. Findings and caveats of the study: Only a handful of new T cells, the authors suggested, are recruited with each seasonal influenza vaccination.

TCRdb re-called the RT-PCR reads with MiXCR, one entry per CDR3 protein. The sample lists 800,000 or so distinct CDR3 sequences, around 20% occurring once. CDR1 is DFQATT, CDR2 SNEGSKA, per germline (reference sequence). CDR3 length equals 13 residues. Losses at the gene ends were 4 bases for V and 5 bases for J; bases not matched to a gene: 6. On this clonotype: The antigen is not known.

The sample here was PBMCs from blood, taken around 5 days after vaccination. The gene calls are TRBV20-1 and TRBJ2-5, with 8 bases fitting TRBD2. The TCR comes from a man aged 45 to 65 who received an inactivated influenza vaccine. The CDR3 region has the DNA TGCAGTGCTATCAAAGCGGGGGTGGAGACCCAGTACTTC. It encodes CSAIKAGVETQYF.